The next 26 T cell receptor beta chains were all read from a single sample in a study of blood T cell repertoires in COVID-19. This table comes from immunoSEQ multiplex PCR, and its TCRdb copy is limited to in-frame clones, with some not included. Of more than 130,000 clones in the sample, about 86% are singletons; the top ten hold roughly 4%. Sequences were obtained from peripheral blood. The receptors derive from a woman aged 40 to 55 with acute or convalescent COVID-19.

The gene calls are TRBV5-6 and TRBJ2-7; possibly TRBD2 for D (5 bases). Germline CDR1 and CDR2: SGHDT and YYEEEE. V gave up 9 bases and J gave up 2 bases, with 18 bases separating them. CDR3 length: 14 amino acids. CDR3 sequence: CATLKRDNPYEQYF. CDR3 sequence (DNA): TGTGCCACTTTGAAGAGGGATAACCCCTACGAGCAGTACTTC.

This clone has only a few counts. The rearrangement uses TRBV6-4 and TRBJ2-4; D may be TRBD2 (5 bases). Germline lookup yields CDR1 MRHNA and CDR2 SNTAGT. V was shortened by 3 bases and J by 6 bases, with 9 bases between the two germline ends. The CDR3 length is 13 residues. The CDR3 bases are TGTGCCAGCAGTGAAGTTCGGGGAAACATTCAGTACTTC. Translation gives CASSEVRGNIQYF.

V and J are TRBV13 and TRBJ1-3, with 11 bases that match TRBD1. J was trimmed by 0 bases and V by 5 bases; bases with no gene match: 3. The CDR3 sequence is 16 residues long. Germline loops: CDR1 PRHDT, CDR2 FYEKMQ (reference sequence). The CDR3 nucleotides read TGTGCCAGCAGCCCAGGACAGGGGGCCTCTGGAAACACCATATATTTT. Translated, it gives CASSPGQGASGNTIYF.

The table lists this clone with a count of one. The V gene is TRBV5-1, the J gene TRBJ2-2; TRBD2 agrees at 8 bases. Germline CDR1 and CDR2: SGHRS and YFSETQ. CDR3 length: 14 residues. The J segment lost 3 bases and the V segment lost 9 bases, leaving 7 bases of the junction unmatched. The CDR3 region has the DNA TGCGCCACCGGAGCGGGAGTATACACCGGGGAGCTGTTTTTT. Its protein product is CATGAGVYTGELFF.

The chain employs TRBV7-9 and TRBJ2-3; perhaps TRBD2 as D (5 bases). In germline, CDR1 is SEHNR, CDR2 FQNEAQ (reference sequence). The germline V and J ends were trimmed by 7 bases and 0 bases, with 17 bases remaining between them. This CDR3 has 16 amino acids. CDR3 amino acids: CASTIAGGPSTDTQYF. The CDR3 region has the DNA TGTGCCAGCACCATTGCAGGAGGTCCTAGCACAGATACGCAGTATTTT. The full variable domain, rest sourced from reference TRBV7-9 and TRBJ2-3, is DTGVSQNPRHKITKRGQNVTFRCDPISEHNRLYWYRQTLGQGPEFLTYFQNEAQLEKSRLLSDRFSAERPKGSFSTLEIQRTEQGDSAMYLCASTIAGGPSTDTQYFGPGTRLTVL.

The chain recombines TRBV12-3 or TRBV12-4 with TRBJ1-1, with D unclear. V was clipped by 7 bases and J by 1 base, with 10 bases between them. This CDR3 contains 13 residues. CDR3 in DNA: TGTGCCAGCACCTTTTCGCGGAACACTGAAGCTTTCTTT. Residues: CASTFSRNTEAFF.

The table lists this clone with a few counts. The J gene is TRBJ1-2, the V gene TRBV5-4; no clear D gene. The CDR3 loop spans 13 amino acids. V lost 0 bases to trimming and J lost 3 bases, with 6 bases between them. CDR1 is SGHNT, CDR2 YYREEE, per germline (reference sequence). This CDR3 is CASSLGQDYGYTF. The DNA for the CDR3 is TGTGCCAGCAGCTTGGGGCAGGACTATGGCTACACCTTC.

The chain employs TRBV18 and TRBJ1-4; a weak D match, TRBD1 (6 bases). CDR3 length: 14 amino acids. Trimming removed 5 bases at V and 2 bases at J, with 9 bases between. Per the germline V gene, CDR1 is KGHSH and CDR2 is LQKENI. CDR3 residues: CASSGGSTNEKLFF. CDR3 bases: TGTGCCAGCTCAGGGGGCAGCACTAATGAAAAACTGTTTTTT.

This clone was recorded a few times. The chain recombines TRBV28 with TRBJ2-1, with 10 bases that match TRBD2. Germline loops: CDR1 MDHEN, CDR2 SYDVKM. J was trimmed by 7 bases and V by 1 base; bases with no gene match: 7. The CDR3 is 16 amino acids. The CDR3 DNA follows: TGTGCCAGCAGTTTATCCCCACTAGCGGGGTCAAATGAGCAGTTCTTC. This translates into CASSLSPLAGSNEQFF.

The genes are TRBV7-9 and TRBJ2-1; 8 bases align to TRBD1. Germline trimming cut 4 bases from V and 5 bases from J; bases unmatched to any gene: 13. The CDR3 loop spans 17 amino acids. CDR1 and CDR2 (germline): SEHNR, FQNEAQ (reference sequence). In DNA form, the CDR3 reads TGTGCCAGCAGCTCTAGGGGCAGGGGGCCCCTTGACAATGAGCAGTTCTTC. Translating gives CASSSRGRGPLDNEQFF.

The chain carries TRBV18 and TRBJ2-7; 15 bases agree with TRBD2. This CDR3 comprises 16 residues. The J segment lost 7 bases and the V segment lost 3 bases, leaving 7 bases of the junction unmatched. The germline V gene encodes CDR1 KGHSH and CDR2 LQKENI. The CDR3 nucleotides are TGTGCCAGCTCACCTTCCGGACTAGCGGGGGGGCGTGAGCAGTACTTC. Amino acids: CASSPSGLAGGREQYF.

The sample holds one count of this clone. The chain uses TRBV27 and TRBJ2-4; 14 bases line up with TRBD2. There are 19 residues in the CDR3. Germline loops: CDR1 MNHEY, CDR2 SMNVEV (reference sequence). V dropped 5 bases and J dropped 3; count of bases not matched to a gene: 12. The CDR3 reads CASSRYRLAGGQDKNIQYF. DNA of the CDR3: TGTGCCAGCAGTAGGTACCGACTAGCGGGAGGGCAAGACAAAAACATTCAGTACTTC.

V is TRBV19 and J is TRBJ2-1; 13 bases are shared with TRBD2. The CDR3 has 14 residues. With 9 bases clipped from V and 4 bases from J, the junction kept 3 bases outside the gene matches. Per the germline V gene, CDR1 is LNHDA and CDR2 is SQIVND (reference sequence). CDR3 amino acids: CASGLAGEYNEQFF. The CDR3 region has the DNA TGTGCCAGCGGACTAGCGGGAGAATACAATGAGCAGTTCTTC. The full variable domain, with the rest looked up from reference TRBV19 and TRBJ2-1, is DGGITQSPKYLFRKEGQNVTLSCEQNLNHDAMYWYRQDPGQGLRLIYYSQIVNDFQKGDIAEGYSVSREKKESFPLTVTSAQKNPTAFYLCASGLAGEYNEQFFGPGTRLTVL.

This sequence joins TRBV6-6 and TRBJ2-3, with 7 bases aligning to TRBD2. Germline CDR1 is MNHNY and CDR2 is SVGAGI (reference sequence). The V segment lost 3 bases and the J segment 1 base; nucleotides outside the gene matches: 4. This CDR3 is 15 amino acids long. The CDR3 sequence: CASSYVSGGTDTQYF. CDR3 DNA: TGTGCCAGCAGTTATGTGAGCGGGGGCACAGATACGCAGTATTTT.

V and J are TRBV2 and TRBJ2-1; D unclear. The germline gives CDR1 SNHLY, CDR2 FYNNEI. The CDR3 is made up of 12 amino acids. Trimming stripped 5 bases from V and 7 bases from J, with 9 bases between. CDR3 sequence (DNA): TGTGCCAGCAGTCGACTCGGGAATGAGCAGTTCTTC. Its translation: CASSRLGNEQFF. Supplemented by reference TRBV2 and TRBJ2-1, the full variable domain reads EPEVTQTPSHQVTQMGQEVILRCVPISNHLYFYWYRQILGQKVEFLVSFYNNEISEKSEIFDDQFSVERPDGSNFTLKIRSTKLEDSAMYFCASSRLGNEQFFGPGTRLTVL.

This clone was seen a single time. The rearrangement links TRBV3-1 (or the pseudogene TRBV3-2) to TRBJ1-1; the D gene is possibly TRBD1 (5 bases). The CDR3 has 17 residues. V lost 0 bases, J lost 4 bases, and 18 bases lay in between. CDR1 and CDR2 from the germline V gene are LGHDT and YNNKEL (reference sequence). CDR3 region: CASSQESRARVGTEAFF. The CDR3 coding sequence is TGTGCCAGCAGCCAAGAATCCCGCGCCAGGGTAGGCACTGAAGCTTTCTTT.

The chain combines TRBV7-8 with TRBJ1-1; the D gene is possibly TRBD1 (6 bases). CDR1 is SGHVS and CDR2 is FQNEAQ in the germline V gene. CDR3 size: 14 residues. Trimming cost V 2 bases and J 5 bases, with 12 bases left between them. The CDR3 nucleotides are TGTGCCAGCAGCTTATATACAGGGAATACTGAAGCTTTCTTT. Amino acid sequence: CASSLYTGNTEAFF.

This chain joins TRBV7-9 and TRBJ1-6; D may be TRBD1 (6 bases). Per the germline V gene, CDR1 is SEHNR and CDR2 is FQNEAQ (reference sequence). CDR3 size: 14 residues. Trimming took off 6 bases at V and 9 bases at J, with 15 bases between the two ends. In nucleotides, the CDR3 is TGTGCCAGCAGTTCTACAGGGCTTCTTTCACCCCTCCACTTT. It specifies CASSSTGLLSPLHF.

CDR3 protein: CATSDRAGGPDEQFF. CDR3 in DNA: TGTGCCACCAGTGATAGAGCGGGAGGGCCAGATGAGCAGTTCTTC. This chain uses TRBV24-1 with TRBJ2-1; 10 bases align to TRBD2. V gave up 3 bases and J gave up 8 bases; unmatched junction bases: 6. CDR3 length: 15 residues. Germline V CDR1 and CDR2: KGHDR, SFDVKD.

The CDR3 sequence is CASSQSMGGAGNEQFF. In DNA form, the CDR3 reads TGTGCCAGCAGCCAAAGTATGGGAGGAGCGGGGAATGAGCAGTTCTTC. V usage is TRBV7-3 and J usage is TRBJ2-1; 7 bases are shared with TRBD2. V trimming: 5 bases; J trimming: 7 bases; junction bases outside the gene matches: 14. The CDR3 contains 16 residues. CDR1 is SGHTA, CDR2 FQGTGA, per germline.

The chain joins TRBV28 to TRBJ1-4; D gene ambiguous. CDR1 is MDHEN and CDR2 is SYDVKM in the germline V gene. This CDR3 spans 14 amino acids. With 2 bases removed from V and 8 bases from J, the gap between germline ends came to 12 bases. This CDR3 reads CASSLRVLREKLFF. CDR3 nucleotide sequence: TGTGCCAGCAGTTTACGGGTCCTTCGGGAAAAACTGTTTTTT.

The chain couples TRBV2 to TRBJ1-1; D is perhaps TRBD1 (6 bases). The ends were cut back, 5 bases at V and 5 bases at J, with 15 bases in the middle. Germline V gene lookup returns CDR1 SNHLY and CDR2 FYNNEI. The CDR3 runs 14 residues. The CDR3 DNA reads TGTGCCAGCAGTTCCTACAGGGAAACGACTGAAGCTTTCTTT. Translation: CASSSYRETTEAFF.

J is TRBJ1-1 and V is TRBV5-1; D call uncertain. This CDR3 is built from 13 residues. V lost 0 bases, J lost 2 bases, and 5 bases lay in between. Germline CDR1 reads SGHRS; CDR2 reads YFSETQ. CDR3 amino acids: CASSLDPNTEAFF. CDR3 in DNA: TGCGCCAGCAGCTTGGATCCAAACACTGAAGCTTTCTTT. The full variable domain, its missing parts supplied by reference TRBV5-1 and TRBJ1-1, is KAGVTQTPRYLIKTRGQQVTLSCSPISGHRSVSWYQQTPGQGLQFLFEYFSETQRNKGNFPGRFSGRQFSNSRSEMNVSTLELGDSALYLCASSLDPNTEAFFGQGTRLTVV.

The CDR3 nucleotides read TGTGCCAGCAGTGACAGGGACTATGGCTACACCTTC. It translates to CASSDRDYGYTF. This sequence joins TRBV12-3 or TRBV12-4 and TRBJ1-2; TRBD1 matches at 7 bases. The V segment lost 5 bases and the J segment 3 bases; nucleotides outside the gene matches: 0. This CDR3 comprises 12 residues.

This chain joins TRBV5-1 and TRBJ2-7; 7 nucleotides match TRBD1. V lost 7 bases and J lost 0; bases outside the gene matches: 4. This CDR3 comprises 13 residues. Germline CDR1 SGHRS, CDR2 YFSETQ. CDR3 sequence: CASGQESSYEQYF. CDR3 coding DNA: TGCGCCAGCGGACAGGAGAGCTCCTACGAGCAGTACTTC. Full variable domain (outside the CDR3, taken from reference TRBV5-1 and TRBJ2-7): KAGVTQTPRYLIKTRGQQVTLSCSPISGHRSVSWYQQTPGQGLQFLFEYFSETQRNKGNFPGRFSGRQFSNSRSEMNVSTLELGDSALYLCASGQESSYEQYFGPGTRLTVT.

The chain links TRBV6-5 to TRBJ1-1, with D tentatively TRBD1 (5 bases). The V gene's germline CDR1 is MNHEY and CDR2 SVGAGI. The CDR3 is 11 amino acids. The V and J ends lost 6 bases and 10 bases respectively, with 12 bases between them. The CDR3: CASRPMGGAFF. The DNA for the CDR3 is TGTGCCAGCAGGCCTATGGGGGGAGCTTTCTTT.